This TCR beta chain came from a study of a mutant IDH1 vaccine in newly diagnosed glioma. This clone was picked up one time. What it binds is unknown. One end of the junction fails to match germline, which may point to a read error. As to time point: baseline, week 1 (first vaccination visit). Treatment: pre-vaccination baseline after standard-of-care therapy. Assay: immunoSEQ multiplex PCR; the TCRdb copy retains only in-frame clones and omits some. The sample shows 50,000 to 65,000 clones, roughly 80% of them seen only once. The CDR3 loop spans 15 amino acids. CDR1 is SSHAT, CDR2 FNYEAQ, per germline (reference sequence). General observations from the study: With respect to changes in top peripheral T cell clonotypes, pseudoprogression seemed unrelated.

This TCR came from a woman aged 35 to 49 with glioma. This sample comprised PBMCs, obtained from a glioma patient treated with radiotherapy, temozolomide or both. The chain has TRBV7-7 and TRBJ2-5; 9 bases agree with TRBD2. CDR3 protein: CASRPLAGRQETQYF. The DNA for the CDR3 is TGTGCTAGCAGACCTCTAGCGGGGCGGCAAGAGACCCAGTACTTC. Complete variable domain (other parts from reference TRBV7-7 and TRBJ2-5): GAGVSQSPRYKVTKRGQDVTLRCDPISSHATLYWYQQALGQGPEFLTYFNYEAQPDKSGLPSDRFSAERPEGSISTLTIQRTEQRDSAMYRCASRPLAGRQETQYFGPGTRLLVL.